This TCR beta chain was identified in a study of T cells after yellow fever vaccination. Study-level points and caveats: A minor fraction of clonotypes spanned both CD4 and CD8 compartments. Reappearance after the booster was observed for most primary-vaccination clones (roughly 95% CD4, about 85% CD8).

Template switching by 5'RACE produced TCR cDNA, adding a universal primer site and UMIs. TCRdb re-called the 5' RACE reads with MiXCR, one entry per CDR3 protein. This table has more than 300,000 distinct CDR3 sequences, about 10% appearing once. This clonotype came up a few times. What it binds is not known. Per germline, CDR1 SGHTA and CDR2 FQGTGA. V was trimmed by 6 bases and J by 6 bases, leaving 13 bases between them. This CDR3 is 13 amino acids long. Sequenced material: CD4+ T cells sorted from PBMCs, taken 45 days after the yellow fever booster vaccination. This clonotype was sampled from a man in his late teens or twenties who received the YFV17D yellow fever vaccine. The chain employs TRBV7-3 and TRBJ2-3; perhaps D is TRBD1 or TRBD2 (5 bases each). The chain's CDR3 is CASSRVWGDTQYF. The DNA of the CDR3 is TGTGCCAGCAGTCGAGTGTGGGGGGATACGCAGTATTTT.